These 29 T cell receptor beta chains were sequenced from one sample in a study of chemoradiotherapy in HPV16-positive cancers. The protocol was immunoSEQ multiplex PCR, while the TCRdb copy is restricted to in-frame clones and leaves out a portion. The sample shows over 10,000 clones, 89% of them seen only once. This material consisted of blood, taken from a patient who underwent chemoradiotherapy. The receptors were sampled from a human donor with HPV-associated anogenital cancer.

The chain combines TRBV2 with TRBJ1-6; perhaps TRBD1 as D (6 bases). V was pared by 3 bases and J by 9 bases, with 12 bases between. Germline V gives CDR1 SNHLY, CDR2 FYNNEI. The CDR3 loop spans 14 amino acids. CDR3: CASSDGRGSSPLHF. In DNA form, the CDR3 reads TGTGCCAGCAGTGACGGCAGGGGAAGTTCACCCCTCCACTTT.

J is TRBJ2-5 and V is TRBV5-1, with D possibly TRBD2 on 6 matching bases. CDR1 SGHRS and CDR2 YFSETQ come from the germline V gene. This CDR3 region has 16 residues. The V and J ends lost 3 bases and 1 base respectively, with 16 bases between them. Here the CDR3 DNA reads TGCGCCAGCAGCTCAGCCCGGAGGGGCCCCCAAGAGACCCAGTACTTC. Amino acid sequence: CASSSARRGPQETQYF.

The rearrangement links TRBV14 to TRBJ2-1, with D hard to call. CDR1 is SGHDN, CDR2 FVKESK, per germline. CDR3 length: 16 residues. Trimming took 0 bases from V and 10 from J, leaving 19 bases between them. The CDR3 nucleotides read TGTGCCAGCAGCCAAGAAGAGACCCACGGCTCACGGGAGCAGTTCTTC. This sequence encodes CASSQEETHGSREQFF.

The DNA for the CDR3 is TGTGCCACCAGCAGAGATCTCGGGCCCACCTACGAGCAGTACTTC. Amino acid sequence: CATSRDLGPTYEQYF. This chain uses TRBV15 with TRBJ2-7; no definite D call. The CDR3 is made up of 15 amino acids. The V and J ends lost 0 bases and 2 bases respectively, with 11 bases between them. The germline V gene encodes CDR1 LNHNV and CDR2 YYDKDF (reference sequence).

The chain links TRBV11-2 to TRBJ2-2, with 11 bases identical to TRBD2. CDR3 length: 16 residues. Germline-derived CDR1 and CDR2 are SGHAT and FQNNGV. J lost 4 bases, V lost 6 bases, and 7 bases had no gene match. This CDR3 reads CASSSDSGGATGELFF. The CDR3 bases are TGTGCCAGCAGTTCTGATAGCGGGGGGGCCACCGGGGAGCTGTTTTTT.

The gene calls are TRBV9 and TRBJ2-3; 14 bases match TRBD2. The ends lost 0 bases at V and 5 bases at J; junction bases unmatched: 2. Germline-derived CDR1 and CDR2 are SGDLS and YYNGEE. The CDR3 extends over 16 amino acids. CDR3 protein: CASSVGLAGGEDTQYF. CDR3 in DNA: TGTGCCAGCAGCGTAGGACTAGCGGGAGGGGAAGATACGCAGTATTTT.

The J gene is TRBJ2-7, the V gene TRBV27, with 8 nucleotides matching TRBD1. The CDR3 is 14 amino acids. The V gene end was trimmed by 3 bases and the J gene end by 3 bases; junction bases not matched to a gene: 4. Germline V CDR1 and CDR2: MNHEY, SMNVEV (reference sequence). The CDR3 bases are TGTGCCAGCAGTTTCGGGACAGGAGACTACGAGCAGTACTTC. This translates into CASSFGTGDYEQYF.

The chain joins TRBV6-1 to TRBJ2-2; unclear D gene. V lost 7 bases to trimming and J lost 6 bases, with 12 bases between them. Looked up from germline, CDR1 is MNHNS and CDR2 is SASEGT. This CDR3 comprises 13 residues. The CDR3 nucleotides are TGTGCCAGCATTGGGGATTGGGCCGGGGAGCTGTTTTTT. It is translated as CASIGDWAGELFF.

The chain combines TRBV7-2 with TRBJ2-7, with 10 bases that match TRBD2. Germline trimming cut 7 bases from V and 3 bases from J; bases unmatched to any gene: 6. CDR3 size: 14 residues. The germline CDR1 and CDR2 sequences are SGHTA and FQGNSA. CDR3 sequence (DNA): TGTGCCAGCACCCTAGCGGGAGTTTACTACGAGCAGTACTTC. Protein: CASTLAGVYYEQYF.

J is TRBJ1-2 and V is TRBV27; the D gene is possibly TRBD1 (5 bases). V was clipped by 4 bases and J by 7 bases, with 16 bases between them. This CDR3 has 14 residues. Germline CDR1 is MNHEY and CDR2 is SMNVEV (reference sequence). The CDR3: CASSSSGREGGYTF. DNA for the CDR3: TGTGCCAGCAGTTCCTCGGGCAGGGAGGGTGGCTACACCTTC.

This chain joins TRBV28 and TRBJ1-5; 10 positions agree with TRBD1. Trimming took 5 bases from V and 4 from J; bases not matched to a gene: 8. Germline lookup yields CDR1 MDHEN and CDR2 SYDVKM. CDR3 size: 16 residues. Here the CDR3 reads CASSLTGQGGNQPQHF. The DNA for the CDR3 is TGTGCCAGCAGTCTTACTGGACAGGGGGGAAATCAGCCCCAGCATTTT. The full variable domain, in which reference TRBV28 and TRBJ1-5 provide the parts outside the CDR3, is DVKVTQSSRYLVKRTGEKVFLECVQDMDHENMFWYRQDPGLGLRLIYFSYDVKMKEKGDIPEGYSVSREKKERFSLILESASTNQTSMYLCASSLTGQGGNQPQHFGDGTRLSIL.

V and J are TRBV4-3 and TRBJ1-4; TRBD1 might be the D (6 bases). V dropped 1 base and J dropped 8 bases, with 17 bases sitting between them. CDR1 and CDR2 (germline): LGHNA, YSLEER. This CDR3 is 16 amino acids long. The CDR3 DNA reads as TGCGCCAGCAGCCAAGGGGAGGGACACCATGGGGAAAAACTGTTTTTT. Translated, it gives CASSQGEGHHGEKLFF.

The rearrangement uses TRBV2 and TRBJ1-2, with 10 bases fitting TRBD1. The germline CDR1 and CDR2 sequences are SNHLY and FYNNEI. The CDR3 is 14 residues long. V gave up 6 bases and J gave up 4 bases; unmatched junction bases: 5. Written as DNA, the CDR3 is TGTGCCAGCAGCGCGGGACAGGGGTCCTATGGCTACACCTTC. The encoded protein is CASSAGQGSYGYTF.

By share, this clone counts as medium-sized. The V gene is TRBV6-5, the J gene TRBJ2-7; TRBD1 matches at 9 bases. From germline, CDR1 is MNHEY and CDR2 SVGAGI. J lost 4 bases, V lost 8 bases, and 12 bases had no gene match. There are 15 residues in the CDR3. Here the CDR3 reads CASGVSGQGGYEQYF. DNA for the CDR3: TGTGCCAGCGGGGTATCGGGACAGGGTGGGTACGAGCAGTACTTC.

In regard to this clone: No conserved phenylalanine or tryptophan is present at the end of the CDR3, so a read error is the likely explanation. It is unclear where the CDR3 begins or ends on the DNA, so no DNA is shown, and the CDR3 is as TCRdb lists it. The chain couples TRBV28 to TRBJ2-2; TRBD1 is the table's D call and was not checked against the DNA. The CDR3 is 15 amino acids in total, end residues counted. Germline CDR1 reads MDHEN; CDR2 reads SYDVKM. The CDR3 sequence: CASRTGTEKKGERVG.

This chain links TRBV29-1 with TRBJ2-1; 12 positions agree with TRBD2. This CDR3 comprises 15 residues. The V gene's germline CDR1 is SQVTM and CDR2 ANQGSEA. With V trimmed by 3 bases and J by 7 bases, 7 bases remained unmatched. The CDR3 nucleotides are TGCAGCGTTGAGGGGGGGACTAGCGGGTTAAATGAGCAGTTCTTC. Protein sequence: CSVEGGTSGLNEQFF.

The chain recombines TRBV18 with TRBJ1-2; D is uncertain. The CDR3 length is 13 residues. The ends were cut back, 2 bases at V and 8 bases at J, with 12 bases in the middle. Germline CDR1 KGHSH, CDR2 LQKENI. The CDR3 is CASSPRQDDGYTF. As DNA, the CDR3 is TGTGCCAGCTCACCAAGGCAGGACGACGGCTACACCTTC.

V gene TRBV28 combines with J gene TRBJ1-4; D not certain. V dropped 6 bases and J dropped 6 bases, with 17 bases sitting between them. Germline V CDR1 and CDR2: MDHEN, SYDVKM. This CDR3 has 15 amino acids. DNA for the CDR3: TGTGCCAGCAGCCGACTAGGAGGGCAGGATGAAAAACTGTTTTTT. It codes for CASSRLGGQDEKLFF.

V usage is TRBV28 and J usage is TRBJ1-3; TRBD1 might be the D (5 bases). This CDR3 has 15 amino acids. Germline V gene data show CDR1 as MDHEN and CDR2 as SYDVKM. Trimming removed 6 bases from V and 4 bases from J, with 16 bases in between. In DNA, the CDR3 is TGTGCCAGCAGCAATCCTGGGGCTCGCGGAAACACCATATATTTT. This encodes CASSNPGARGNTIYF.

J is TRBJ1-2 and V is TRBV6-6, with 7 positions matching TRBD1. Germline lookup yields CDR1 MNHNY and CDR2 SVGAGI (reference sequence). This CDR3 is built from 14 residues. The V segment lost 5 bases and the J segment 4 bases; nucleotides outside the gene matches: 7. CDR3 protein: CASSIGTALYGYTF. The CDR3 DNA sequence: TGTGCCAGCAGTATCGGGACAGCCCTCTATGGCTACACCTTC.

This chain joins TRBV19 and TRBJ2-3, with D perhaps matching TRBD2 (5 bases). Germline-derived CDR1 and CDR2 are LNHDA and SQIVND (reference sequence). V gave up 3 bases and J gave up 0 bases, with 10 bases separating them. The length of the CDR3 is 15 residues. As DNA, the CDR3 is TGTGCCAGTAGTATTAAGACTATTAGCACAGATACGCAGTATTTT. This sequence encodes CASSIKTISTDTQYF.

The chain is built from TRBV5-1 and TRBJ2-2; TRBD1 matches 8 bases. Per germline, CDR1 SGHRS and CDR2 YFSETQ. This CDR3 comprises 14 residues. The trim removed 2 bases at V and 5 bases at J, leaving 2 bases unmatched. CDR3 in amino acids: CASSFQGATGELFF. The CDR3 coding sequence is TGCGCCAGCAGCTTTCAGGGGGCAACCGGGGAGCTGTTTTTT.

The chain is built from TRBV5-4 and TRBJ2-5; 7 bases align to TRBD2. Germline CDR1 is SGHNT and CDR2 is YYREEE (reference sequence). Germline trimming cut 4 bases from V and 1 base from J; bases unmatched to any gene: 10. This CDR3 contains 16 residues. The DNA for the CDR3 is TGTGCCAGCAGCCAAAGGACTAGTAGACTCCAAGAGACCCAGTACTTC. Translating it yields CASSQRTSRLQETQYF.

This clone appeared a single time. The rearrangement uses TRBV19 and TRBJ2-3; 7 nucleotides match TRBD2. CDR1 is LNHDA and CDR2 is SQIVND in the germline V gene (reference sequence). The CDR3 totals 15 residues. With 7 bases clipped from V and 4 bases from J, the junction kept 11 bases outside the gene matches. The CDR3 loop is CASTSGLRGSDTQYF. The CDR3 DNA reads TGTGCCAGTACCTCGGGACTACGTGGCTCAGATACGCAGTATTTT.

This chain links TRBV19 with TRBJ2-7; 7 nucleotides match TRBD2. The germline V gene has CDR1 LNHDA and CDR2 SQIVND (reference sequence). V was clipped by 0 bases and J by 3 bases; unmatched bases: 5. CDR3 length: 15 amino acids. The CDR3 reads CASSIDSAGYYEQYF. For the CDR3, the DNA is TGTGCCAGTAGTATAGATTCAGCGGGGTACTACGAGCAGTACTTC.

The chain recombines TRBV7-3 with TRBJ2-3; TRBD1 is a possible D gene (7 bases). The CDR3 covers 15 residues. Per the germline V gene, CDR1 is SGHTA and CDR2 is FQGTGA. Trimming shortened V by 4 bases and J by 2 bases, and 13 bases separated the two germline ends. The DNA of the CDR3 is TGTGCCAGCAGCTCATCAGGGGGGACCACAGATACGCAGTATTTT. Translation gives CASSSSGGTTDTQYF.

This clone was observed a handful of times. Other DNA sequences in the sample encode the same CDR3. The CDR3 protein is CSVRTGGNYGYTF. The CDR3, as DNA: TGCAGCGTTCGGACAGGAGGAAACTATGGCTACACCTTC. This chain connects TRBV29-1 to TRBJ1-2; 7 nucleotides line up with TRBD1. The CDR3 is made up of 13 amino acids. The J segment lost 2 bases and the V segment lost 5 bases, leaving 5 bases of the junction unmatched. Germline assignment: CDR1 SQVTM and CDR2 ANQGSEA.

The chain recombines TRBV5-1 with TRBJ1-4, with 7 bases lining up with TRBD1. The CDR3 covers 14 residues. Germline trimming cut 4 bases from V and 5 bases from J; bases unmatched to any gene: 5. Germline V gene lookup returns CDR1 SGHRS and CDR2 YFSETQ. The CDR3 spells CASSPGTVNEKLFF. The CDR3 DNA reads TGCGCCAGCAGCCCCGGGACAGTCAATGAAAAACTGTTTTTT.

The CDR3 is CASSLAQGETQYF. DNA of the CDR3: TGTGCCAGCAGCTTAGCCCAGGGGGAGACCCAGTACTTC. The rearrangement links TRBV7-9 to TRBJ2-5; possible D gene TRBD1, 6 bases. This CDR3 comprises 13 residues. Trimming removed 0 bases at V and 5 bases at J, with 7 bases between. CDR1 is SEHNR, CDR2 FQNEAQ, per germline (reference sequence).